A selection of T cell receptor beta chains follows, all from one sample in a study of blood T cells in healthy people across ages. TCRdb used MiXCR to reprocess the 5' RACE reads, holding one entry per CDR3 protein. The sample lists 780,000 or so distinct CDR3 sequences; approximately 25% were seen once. These sequences were also reported in another study, on T cells of mothers and their children.

The sample taken for sequencing was blood. These TCRs come from a boy between 5 and 17 years old in good health. Both conserved end residues are part of each CDR3. Fields, in order: V gene, clone size, D gene, J gene, CDR3 DNA, CDR3 protein. A D gene is named only where the DNA matches it firmly. Clone size is shown for a subset of rows, as once, few, many or a class of expanded clone.

TRBV10-3	few	.	TRBJ2-3	TGTGCCATTAACCGCAGCCCAGGTTCTGCGCAGTATTTT	CAINRSPGSAQYF
TRBV20-1	few	TRBD1	TRBJ2-1	TGCAGTGCTAGAGATCTATGGGGACAGTACAATGAGCAGTTCTTC	CSARDLWGQYNEQFF
TRBV5-5	few	TRBD2	TRBJ2-7	TGTGCCAGCAGCGCTGGGAGGGGATACGACGAGCAGTACTTC	CASSAGRGYDEQYF
TRBV7-2	.	.	TRBJ1-2	TGTGCCAGCAGCCCCGTAATTACTAACTATGGCTACACCTTC	CASSPVITNYGYTF
TRBV6-2/TRBV6-3	.	TRBD1	TRBJ1-2	TGTGCCAGCAGTTTACCCGGGACAGGTTCTAACTATGGCTACACCTTC	CASSLPGTGSNYGYTF
TRBV29-1	.	.	TRBJ2-5	.	CSVWRGIQETQYF
TRBV27	.	TRBD1	TRBJ2-5	TGTGCCAGCAGGGAACAGGGGGTTGAGACCCAGTACTTC	CASREQGVETQYF
TRBV5-6	.	TRBD1	TRBJ1-1	TGTGCCATCAGCTTTGGGTCAGGGGGCGAGGCTTTCTTT	CAISFGSGGEAFF
TRBV2	.	TRBD1	TRBJ2-1	TGTGCCAGCAGTACGAACAGGGGTCCGACCAATGAGCAGTTCTTC	CASSTNRGPTNEQFF
TRBV3-1	.	TRBD1	TRBJ2-1	TGTGCCAGCAGCCAAGGCCCGGACAGGGTACAGTTCTTC	CASSQGPDRVQFF
TRBV2	.	.	TRBJ2-1	TGTGCCAGCAGTCGACAAAGTTACAGTGAGCAGTTCTTC	CASSRQSYSEQFF
TRBV20-1	few	TRBD2	TRBJ2-5	TGCAGTCTCTATCCCTCTAGCGGGAGAGGAGAGACCCAGTACTTC	CSLYPSSGRGETQYF
TRBV2	few	.	TRBJ2-5	TGTGCCAGCAGTGAAGCGTTGAACAGCCAAGAGACCCAGTACTTC	CASSEALNSQETQYF
TRBV13	few	.	TRBJ2-3	TGTGCCAGCAGCTTAGATGGGGTCACGCGCACAGATACGCAGTATTTT	CASSLDGVTRTDTQYF
TRBV5-1	once	.	TRBJ2-7	TGCGCCAGCAGCTCGGCGACAGGACCCTACGAGCAGTACTTC	CASSSATGPYEQYF
TRBV7-8	.	.	TRBJ1-1	TGTGCCAGCAGCTTAGGACCTGGGGAGAACACTGAAGCTTTCTTT	CASSLGPGENTEAFF
TRBV4-1	.	.	TRBJ2-7	TGCGCCAGCAGCCCCCGGGGAACACTAGCCTACGAGCAGTACTTC	CASSPRGTLAYEQYF
TRBV20-1	.	TRBD1	TRBJ1-6	TGCAGTGCTAGAGGACAGGGGGATTCACCCCTCCACTTT	CSARGQGDSPLHF
TRBV21-1	few	.	TRBJ1-1	TGTGCCAGCAGCAAGCCAGGCTTGAACACTGAAGCTTTCTTT	CASSKPGLNTEAFF
TRBV7-2	few	TRBD2	TRBJ2-7	TGTGCCAGCAAACTCCGGACTAGCGGGAGAGGCGAGCAGTACTTC	CASKLRTSGRGEQYF
TRBV18	.	.	TRBJ2-3	TGTGCCAGCTCACCCGGCGACACAGATACGCAGTATTTT	CASSPGDTDTQYF
TRBV6-1	few	.	TRBJ2-6	TGTGCCAGCAAACCCGACTTCTCTGGGGCCAACGTCCTGACTTTC	CASKPDFSGANVLTF
TRBV29-1	few	.	TRBJ2-5	TGCAGCGTTGAAGCTCAGTACTTC	CSVEAQYF
TRBV12-3/TRBV12-4	few	TRBD2	TRBJ2-2	TGTGCCAGCAGTTTGGGGCCGGGACTAGCGGATACCGGGGAGCTGTTTTTT	CASSLGPGLADTGELFF
TRBV13	.	TRBD2	TRBJ2-7	TGTGCCAGCAGCCCACGCGGGGGATCCGAGCAGTACTTC	CASSPRGGSEQYF
TRBV5-6	.	.	TRBJ2-1	TGTGCCGGCAGCGCGGAGGGTGGGACAGTGGACAATGAGCAGTTCTTC	CAGSAEGGTVDNEQFF
TRBV4-3	.	TRBD2	TRBJ2-4	TGCGCCAGCAGCCCCGGGCAACTAGCGGGTGTAGCCAAAAACATTCAGTACTTC	CASSPGQLAGVAKNIQYF
TRBV12-3/TRBV12-4	.	.	TRBJ2-5	TGTGCCAGCACCCGGGGGGGGACAGCGCTTGGTGAAGAGACCCAGTACTTC	CASTRGGTALGEETQYF
TRBV29-1	.	.	TRBJ2-5	TGCAGCGTTGAAGATCTTTACCAAGAGACCCAGTACTTC	CSVEDLYQETQYF
TRBV5-1	.	.	TRBJ2-4	TGCGCCAGCAGCTTGGCCGGGTCGCCACAAAACATTCAGTACTTC	CASSLAGSPQNIQYF
TRBV7-9	.	TRBD2	TRBJ2-7	TGTGCCAGCAGCTCCGTCCTAGCGGGGGAAACCTACGAGCAGTACTTC	CASSSVLAGETYEQYF
TRBV4-1	few	.	TRBJ2-1	TGCGCCAGCAGGCAGGGCGGGATGGGGATCACCTACAATGAGCAGTTCTTC	CASRQGGMGITYNEQFF
TRBV24-1	.	.	TRBJ2-3	TGTGCCACCAGTGATCTTACTATCCCAGGAGCAGATACGCAGTATTTT	CATSDLTIPGADTQYF
TRBV2	.	TRBD2	TRBJ2-1	TGTGCCAGCAGGGTAGCGGGGGGTCAGTCCTACAATGAGCAGTTCTTC	CASRVAGGQSYNEQFF
TRBV5-1	.	.	TRBJ2-1	TGCGCCAGCAGCTTGGGGACAAAGCAGCAGAATGAGCAGTTCTTC	CASSLGTKQQNEQFF
TRBV12-3/TRBV12-4	.	TRBD1	TRBJ1-4	TGTGCCAGCAGTCTGACAGGGGCCGGTGAAAAACTGTTTTTT	CASSLTGAGEKLFF
TRBV20-1	.	TRBD2	TRBJ2-5	TGCAGTGCTAGAGATGGCGGGTGGGAGCGGGAGGAAGAGACCCAGTACTTC	CSARDGGWEREEETQYF
TRBV29-1	few	.	TRBJ1-2	TGCAGCGTTGACCTCTCCCGGTCCCACTTC	CSVDLSRSHF
TRBV9	.	TRBD1	TRBJ1-2	TGTGCCAGCAGCGTAGCCCCGGGACAGGGGGTTTCTGGCTACACCTTC	CASSVAPGQGVSGYTF
TRBV5-1	.	TRBD1	TRBJ2-6	TGCGCCAGCAGCTTGCCCCGGGACAGCTCTGGGGCCAACGTCCTGACTTTC	CASSLPRDSSGANVLTF
TRBV15	few	.	TRBJ2-4	TGTGCTACCAGCAGAGGACCACAACAGGGAGTCAAAAACATTCAGTACTTC	CATSRGPQQGVKNIQYF
TRBV2	.	.	TRBJ1-2	TGTGCCAGCAGTGTCACAGGGTTTGGCTACACCTTC	CASSVTGFGYTF
TRBV29-1	many	.	TRBJ2-3	TGCAGCGTTGAAGCAGATACGCAGTATTTT	CSVEADTQYF
TRBV5-8	many	.	TRBJ2-3	TGTGCCAGCAGCTTTAAAAAGGTCGCAGAAGGGGGAGATACGCAGTATTTT	CASSFKKVAEGGDTQYF
TRBV7-2	once	TRBD2	TRBJ2-2	TGTGCCAGCAGCCCCGGGGGGTCCTTGGGTTCCGGGGAGCTGTTTTTT	CASSPGGSLGSGELFF
TRBV4-3	.	.	TRBJ1-1	TGCGCCAGCAGCCCGGGAGGGGGAGGACGGAACACTGAAGCTTTCTTT	CASSPGGGGRNTEAFF
TRBV19	.	TRBD1	TRBJ1-2	TGTGCCAGTTTTGACAGGGTTGATTTTTATGGCTACACCTTC	CASFDRVDFYGYTF
TRBV9	.	.	TRBJ1-1	TGTGCCAGCAGCGTAGGTGGAGGGCCGAACACTGAAGCTTTCTTT	CASSVGGGPNTEAFF
TRBV29-1	.	.	TRBJ2-5	TGCAGCGTTGAGTCGTGGGTCCAAGAGACCCAGTACTTC	CSVESWVQETQYF